This T cell receptor beta chain stems from a study of blood T cell repertoires in COVID-19. Study context: Sources were T cells, B-cell-depleted T cells, or PBMCs; the material itself was cDNA or gDNA.

The germline V gene encodes CDR1 MNHEY and CDR2 SMNVEV (reference sequence). The CDR3 extends over 14 amino acids. V lost 8 bases to trimming and J lost 0 bases, with 11 bases between them. Clones were read by immunoSEQ multiplex PCR, and TCRdb kept only the in-frame ones, dropping some. The table has about 86,000 clones, more than 75% seen once. The sequenced material came from peripheral blood. The origin of this receptor is a human donor in a cohort sampled during active COVID-19. The rearrangement links TRBV27 to TRBJ1-5, with TRBD1 as a possible D gene (5 bases). In DNA form, the CDR3 reads TGTGCCAGCGGTAGGGGTTATAGCAATCAGCCCCAGCATTTT. Protein product: CASGRGYSNQPQHF.